Listed below are T cell receptor beta chains from one sample, sequenced in a study of blood T cell repertoires in COVID-19. The method was immunoSEQ multiplex PCR; TCRdb's version includes in-frame clones alone and lacks a portion of them. The sample shows around 140,000 clones, 88% of them seen only once. Sequences were obtained from peripheral blood. These receptors were taken from a man aged 65-85 years with acute or convalescent COVID-19. The CDR3 runs from the conserved cysteine through the conserved F or W. The order of the fields is D gene, clone size, J gene, V gene, CDR3 DNA, CDR3 protein. D genes are given only for firm matches. Clone size is stated in some rows and not others, as once, few, many or a class when expanded.

>NA|NA|TRBJ2-5|TRBV3-1/TRBV3-2
TGTGCCACTCGGACGCGGGCAGAGACCCAGTACTTC
CATRTRAETQYF
>TRBD1|NA|TRBJ1-5|TRBV10-3
TGTGCCATCAGGGGACAGGGGGCGAGTCAGCCCCAGCATTTT
CAIRGQGASQPQHF
>TRBD2|NA|TRBJ2-7|TRBV11-2
TGTGCCAGCAGCTTAGTCTACACTAGCGGGAGCTACGAGCAGTACTTC
CASSLVYTSGSYEQYF
>NA|once|TRBJ2-1|TRBV5-1
TGCGCCAGCAGCTTGGACACGGGTGGGTTAAATGAGCAGTTCTTC
CASSLDTGGLNEQFF
>TRBD1|once|TRBJ2-1|TRBV2
TGTGCCAGCACGCAGGGGGCCTACAATGAGCAGTTCTTC
CASTQGAYNEQFF
>NA|NA|TRBJ1-1|TRBV7-6
TGTGCCAGCAGCCTCACAAGCGACACTGAAGCTTTCTTT
CASSLTSDTEAFF
>TRBD1|NA|TRBJ2-7|TRBV28
TGTGCCAGCAGTTCGCCAGGGACAGGGCCCTACGAGCAGTACTTC
CASSSPGTGPYEQYF
>NA|NA|TRBJ1-1|TRBV11-2
TGTGCCAGCAGCCACGGGTACCGGGACTCCGCTTTCTTT
CASSHGYRDSAFF
>TRBD1|NA|TRBJ2-2|TRBV2
TGTGCCAGCAGTCGACAGGGGGCGGACACCGGGGAGCTGTTTTTT
CASSRQGADTGELFF
>NA|NA|TRBJ1-4|TRBV5-4
TGTGCCAGCAGCCCAGCCGGGGTCGATGAAAAACTGTTTTTT
CASSPAGVDEKLFF
>TRBD1|NA|TRBJ2-5|TRBV5-1
TGCGCCAGCAGCCAACGGACAGGGGCCGACCAAGAGACCCAGTACTTC
CASSQRTGADQETQYF
>NA|NA|TRBJ1-2|TRBV6-1
TGTGCCAGCAGTTCAACCAGGGGTGGCGGCTACACCTTC
CASSSTRGGGYTF
>NA|NA|TRBJ1-1|TRBV18
TGTGCCAGCGCGCAGGGAAGCACTGAAGCTTTCTTT
CASAQGSTEAFF
>TRBD2|NA|TRBJ2-7|TRBV5-8
TGTGCCAGCAGCGGACTAGCGGGGAGCTCCTACGAGCAGTACTTC
CASSGLAGSSYEQYF
>TRBD2|NA|TRBJ2-1|TRBV25-1
TGTGCCAGCAGTGAAAGCGGGAGATCCTACAATGAGCAGTTCTTC
CASSESGRSYNEQFF
>TRBD1|NA|TRBJ1-4|TRBV5-1
TGCGCCAGCAGCCCCGGACAGGGTGGCGTATCTAATGAAAAACTGTTTTTT
CASSPGQGGVSNEKLFF
>NA|few|TRBJ1-3|TRBV5-1
TGCGCCAGCAGCTTGGCGAGCTCTGGAAACACCATATATTTT
CASSLASSGNTIYF
>NA|NA|TRBJ1-3|TRBV6-1
TGTGCCAGCAGTGAAGGAGCAAGCCCTGGAAACACCATATATTTT
CASSEGASPGNTIYF
>TRBD1|once|TRBJ2-5|TRBV29-1
TGCAGCGTTGAAGAGGGGACAGGGAAGAGAACCCAGTACTTC
CSVEEGTGKRTQYF
>TRBD2|NA|TRBJ2-5|TRBV12-5
TGTGCTAGTGGTCCCATGGGGAGCGGGAGGGCCGGAGGGCGAGAGACCCAGTACTTC
CASGPMGSGRAGGRETQYF
>TRBD1|NA|TRBJ1-2|TRBV7-9
TGTGCCAGCAGTTCCCGACAGGGGGGCTACACCTTC
CASSSRQGGYTF
>NA|NA|TRBJ2-3|TRBV3-1/TRBV3-2
TGTGCCAGCAGCCAAATCATTGGCTTCCCAGATACGCAGTATTTT
CASSQIIGFPDTQYF
>NA|NA|TRBJ1-1|TRBV29-1
TGCAGCGTTATTACCCGGCGGGGAGAAGCTTTCTTT
CSVITRRGEAFF
>NA|NA|TRBJ2-3|TRBV3-1/TRBV3-2
TGTGCCAGCAGCCAAGAAGGAGTGGCTACGCAGTATTTT
CASSQEGVATQYF
>NA|NA|TRBJ2-1|TRBV30
TGTGCCTGGAGTCGGAGGGGTGGTTACAATGAGCAGTTCTTC
CAWSRRGGYNEQFF
>NA|NA|TRBJ2-3|TRBV7-9
TGTGCCAGCAGCTTAATGGGTCTAGCAGGCTCAGATACGCAGTATTTT
CASSLMGLAGSDTQYF
>TRBD1|medium-sized|TRBJ2-7|TRBV7-9
TGTGCCGGGACGAGGACAGGAACATACGAGCAGTACTTC
CAGTRTGTYEQYF
>NA|once|TRBJ1-1|TRBV28
TGTGCCAGCAGTTTATATAATTATGAAGCTTTCTTT
CASSLYNYEAFF
>NA|NA|TRBJ2-3|TRBV5-1
TGCGCCAGCAGTCAGGGACTGAGCACAGATACGCAGTATTTT
CASSQGLSTDTQYF
>NA|NA|TRBJ1-5|TRBV7-9
TGTGCCAGCAGCCCTTCCGGTAGCAATCAGCCCCAGCATTTT
CASSPSGSNQPQHF
>NA|NA|TRBJ1-5|TRBV5-1
TGCGCCAGCAGCTTGGTCGGGGGGAATCAGCCCCAGCATTTT
CASSLVGGNQPQHF
>NA|few|TRBJ2-7|TRBV11-2
TGTGCCAGCAGCTTCGACTCGGCGGGGGAGCAGTACTTC
CASSFDSAGEQYF
>TRBD2|NA|TRBJ2-1|TRBV7-9
TGTGCCAGCAGCTGGGGACTAGCCGACAATGAGCAGTTCTTC
CASSWGLADNEQFF
>TRBD1|NA|TRBJ1-5|TRBV4-2
TGTGCCAGCAGCACCCCGGGACAGGGGAACAATCAGCCCCAGCATTTT
CASSTPGQGNNQPQHF
>TRBD1|NA|TRBJ2-7|TRBV5-5
TGTGCCAGCAGCTTAGGGACAGGGTTATCCTACGAGCAGTACTTC
CASSLGTGLSYEQYF
>NA|NA|TRBJ2-1|TRBV7-9
TGTGCCAGCAGCTTAGAACAGGGTTACAATGAGCAGTTCTTC
CASSLEQGYNEQFF
>TRBD1|NA|TRBJ1-5|TRBV18
TGTGCCAGCTCACTTTCCGGGACAGGGACTAATCAGCCCCAGCATTTT
CASSLSGTGTNQPQHF
>TRBD1|NA|TRBJ2-7|TRBV11-2
TGTGCCAGCAGCGTAGAGGCGGGACAGGCCTACGAGCAGTACTTC
CASSVEAGQAYEQYF
>NA|few|TRBJ1-2|TRBV19
TGTGCCAGTAGTATCGCAGGGGACTATGGCTACACCTTC
CASSIAGDYGYTF
>TRBD1|NA|TRBJ1-6|TRBV18
TGTGCCAGCTCACCAACAGGGGATGGTGCGAATTCACCCCTCCACTTT
CASSPTGDGANSPLHF
>NA|NA|TRBJ2-3|TRBV6-6
TGTGCCAGCATTAAAGACAGACTTACTAGCACAGATACGCAGTATTTT
CASIKDRLTSTDTQYF
>NA|NA|TRBJ1-6|TRBV6-1
TGTGCCAGCAGTGAAGATTGGGCAGGGGTTTCACCCCTCCACTTT
CASSEDWAGVSPLHF
>NA|NA|TRBJ2-3|TRBV6-5
TGTGCCAGCAACGCCCCCGGAGATAGCACAGATACGCAGTATTTT
CASNAPGDSTDTQYF
>NA|NA|TRBJ2-3|TRBV7-9
TGTGCCAGCAGCTCACTCGGAGGCTGGGGCACAGATACGCAGTATTTT
CASSSLGGWGTDTQYF
>NA|NA|TRBJ1-2|TRBV5-1
TGCGCCAGCAGCTTGGTCGGGGGAACTGATGGCTACACCTTC
CASSLVGGTDGYTF
>NA|NA|TRBJ1-1|TRBV30
TGTGCCTGGGGGGGCCTGAGAGGGGGCACTGAAGCTTTCTTT
CAWGGLRGGTEAFF
>TRBD1|NA|TRBJ2-1|TRBV29-1
TGCAGCGTTGAAGATCCCCGGACAGGGAACAATGAGCAGTTCTTC
CSVEDPRTGNNEQFF
>TRBD1|NA|TRBJ1-3|TRBV4-2
TGTGCCAGCAGCCAATACCGGGACAGTGGAAACACCATATATTTT
CASSQYRDSGNTIYF
>TRBD2|NA|TRBJ2-7|TRBV28
TGTGCCAGCAGTAGACTAGCGGGCATCTACGAGCAGTACTTC
CASSRLAGIYEQYF
>NA|NA|TRBJ2-5|TRBV2
TGTGCCAGCAGTGAAGACTGGGCCCAAGAGACCCAGTACTTC
CASSEDWAQETQYF
>TRBD1|NA|TRBJ1-5|TRBV6-5
TGTGCCAGTGGGGACAGGGGATATAGCAATCAGCCCCAGCATTTT
CASGDRGYSNQPQHF
>TRBD1|NA|TRBJ1-2|TRBV6-2/TRBV6-3
TGTGCCAGCAGTTACTCGGGACAGTTTTATGGCTACACCTTC
CASSYSGQFYGYTF
>TRBD2|NA|TRBJ2-7|TRBV28
TGTGCCAGCAGTCCGGGGGGTCCCAACTACGAGCAGTACTTC
CASSPGGPNYEQYF
>NA|NA|TRBJ1-1|TRBV28
TGTGCCAGCAGTTTAGCCTCCCCGGGAACTGAAGCTTTCTTT
CASSLASPGTEAFF
>NA|NA|TRBJ1-1|TRBV12-3/TRBV12-4
TGTGCCAGCAGTTTACTCCCGTACACTGAAGCTTTCTTT
CASSLLPYTEAFF
>NA|NA|TRBJ2-3|TRBV3-1/TRBV3-2
TGTGCCAGCAGCCAACTCTCCACAGATACGCAGTATTTT
CASSQLSTDTQYF
>NA|few|TRBJ2-2|TRBV9
TGTGCCAGCAGCGTAGTGCAGGGGGGCACCGGGGAGCTGTTTTTT
CASSVVQGGTGELFF